The 21 T cell receptor beta chains presented below share a single source sample, sequenced in a study of blood T cell repertoires in COVID-19 (dated by TCRdb to 2020 to 2021). Preparation of the library involved the immunoSEQ multiplex PCR assay. What TCRdb holds here is the immuneACCESS table cut down to in-frame rearrangements. Part of the clones is not present; checked against another copy, under half of the missing clones reflect an unresolved V gene, and the others are unexplained. The sample has 150,000 or so clones on record, around 84% of them singletons. The ten largest clones represent approximately 14% of the sample. Sequences were obtained from PBMCs or T cells enriched from blood (not recorded which). Receptor source: a man aged 50 or older who had recovered from COVID-19.

The chain couples TRBV6-5 to TRBJ1-4, with TRBD1 identical over 7 bases. The CDR3 spans 14 residues. Germline CDR1 is MNHEY and CDR2 is SVGAGI. The trim removed 2 bases at V and 8 bases at J, leaving 5 bases unmatched. CDR3 DNA sequence: TGTGCCAGCAGTTACGGGACAGACCCCGAAAAACTGTTTTTT. It encodes CASSYGTDPEKLFF.

The V call is TRBV5-1, the J call TRBJ2-5; perhaps TRBD1 as D (6 bases). The V gene's germline CDR1 is SGHRS and CDR2 YFSETQ. The CDR3 totals 14 residues. The V end was cut by 1 base, the J end by 0 bases, with 7 bases between. DNA for the CDR3: TGCGCCAGCAGCTTGACAGGGAACCAAGAGACCCAGTACTTC. This codes for CASSLTGNQETQYF.

This clone occurred once. The chain employs TRBV5-4 and TRBJ2-2; D is unclear. Germline V lookup: CDR1 SGHNT, CDR2 YYREEE (reference sequence). Trimming cost V 3 bases and J 0 bases, with 15 bases left between them. The length of the CDR3 is 17 residues. The CDR3 DNA sequence: TGTGCCAGCAGCTCGTTGGCGTGGGCCGCGAACACCGGGGAGCTGTTTTTT. Translated, it gives CASSSLAWAANTGELFF. The whole variable domain, remainder taken from reference TRBV5-4 and TRBJ2-2, is ETGVTQSPTHLIKTRGQQVTLRCSSQSGHNTVSWYQQALGQGPQFIFQYYREEENGRGNFPPRFSGLQFPNYSSELNVNALELDDSALYLCASSSLAWAANTGELFFGEGSRLTVL.

The chain employs TRBV7-8 and TRBJ2-7; D call uncertain. V lost 1 base to trimming and J lost 2 bases, with 6 bases between them. CDR1 is SGHVS, CDR2 FQNEAQ, per germline. The CDR3 runs to 13 residues. In DNA, the CDR3 is TGTGCCAGCAGCTTAGTACAGCCCTACGAGCAGTACTTC. Residues: CASSLVQPYEQYF.

The V gene is TRBV19, the J gene TRBJ1-1; D call uncertain. The CDR3 is made up of 17 amino acids. CDR1 and CDR2 (germline): LNHDA, SQIVND (reference sequence). Trimming removed 6 bases at V and 0 bases at J, with 20 bases between. Here the CDR3 reads CASRGGTPNGMNTEAFF. As DNA, the CDR3 is TGTGCCAGTAGGGGAGGCACCCCAAACGGTATGAACACTGAAGCTTTCTTT.

The J gene is TRBJ2-7, the V gene TRBV7-9, with D possibly TRBD1 on 5 matching bases. Trimming took off 1 base at V and 3 bases at J, with 19 bases between the two ends. This CDR3 region has 17 residues. CDR1 is SEHNR and CDR2 is FQNEAQ in the germline V gene (reference sequence). The DNA of the CDR3 is TGTGCCAGCAGCTTAGAGGTGTCGGCAGGGCCAGGCTACGAGCAGTACTTC. Translation gives CASSLEVSAGPGYEQYF.

The chain has TRBV6-5 and TRBJ1-1; 10 bases agree with TRBD1. Germline CDR1 is MNHEY and CDR2 is SVGAGI. This CDR3 comprises 15 residues. V trimming: 6 bases; J trimming: 5 bases; junction bases outside the gene matches: 9. The CDR3 reads CASRETGGRGTEAFF. The CDR3 DNA reads TGTGCCAGCAGAGAGACAGGGGGCCGAGGGACTGAAGCTTTCTTT.

The J gene is TRBJ2-7, the V gene TRBV6-2 or TRBV6-3, with D possibly matching TRBD1 (6 bases). Trimming stripped 4 bases from V and 0 bases from J, with 13 bases between. Germline V gene sequence: CDR1 MNHEY, CDR2 SVGEGT. The CDR3 is 15 amino acids. In DNA, the CDR3 is TGTGCCAGCAGTTCTTTCAGGGGCGACTCCTACGAGCAGTACTTC. This encodes CASSSFRGDSYEQYF.

The rearrangement links TRBV3-1 (or the pseudogene TRBV3-2) to TRBJ2-6; 8 bases match TRBD2. Unmatched junction bases numbered 0, after V lost 2 bases and J lost 3 bases. Germline loops: CDR1 LGHDT, CDR2 YNNKEL (reference sequence). The CDR3 is 15 amino acids. As DNA, the CDR3 is TGTGCCAGCAGCCAAACTAGCGGTGGGGCCAACGTCCTGACTTTC. It specifies CASSQTSGGANVLTF.

The J gene is TRBJ1-3, the V gene TRBV18; D is unresolved. The germline CDR1 and CDR2 sequences are KGHSH and LQKENI. Trimming pared 3 bases from V and 0 bases from J, leaving 9 bases between. The CDR3 has 15 residues. The CDR3 is CASSPAKSSGNTIYF. For the CDR3, the DNA is TGTGCCAGCTCACCGGCCAAGTCCTCTGGAAACACCATATATTTT.

The chain joins TRBV21-1 to TRBJ1-1; the table calls TRBD1, which could not be checked here. TRBV21-1 is a pseudogene segment. There are 18 residues in the CDR3. The CDR3 here is CASSKALRHGYMNTEAFF. The CDR3 DNA reads TGTGCCAGCAGCAAAGCCTTGAGACATGGATACATGAACACTGAAGCTTTCTTT.

The chain has TRBV7-3 and TRBJ2-1, with TRBD2 matching 7 bases. The CDR3 sequence is 11 residues long. Germline V lookup: CDR1 SGHTA, CDR2 FQGTGA. Losses at the gene ends were 5 bases for V and 10 bases for J; bases not matched to a gene: 2. CDR3 residues: CASSDSGEQFF. In DNA form, the CDR3 reads TGTGCCAGCAGCGATAGCGGGGAGCAGTTCTTC.

This clone was found once. This chain joins TRBV12-3 or TRBV12-4 and TRBJ2-7; 9 nucleotides match TRBD1. This CDR3 is 13 amino acids long. The ends lost 8 bases at V and 2 bases at J; junction bases unmatched: 4. The CDR3, as DNA: TGTGCCAGCCGACGGACAGGGGCCTACGAGCAGTACTTC. This translates into CASRRTGAYEQYF.

The chain links TRBV11-3 to TRBJ2-1; D gene ambiguous. Trimming took off 3 bases at V and 4 bases at J, with 4 bases between the two ends. The length of the CDR3 is 12 residues. CDR1 and CDR2 from the germline V gene are SGHNT and YENEEA. The CDR3 DNA sequence: TGTGCCAGCAGCTTGCGTTACAATGAGCAGTTCTTC. This sequence encodes CASSLRYNEQFF. The full variable domain, with the rest looked up from reference TRBV11-3 and TRBJ2-1, is EAGVVQSPRYKIIEKKQPVAFWCNPISGHNTLYWYLQNLGQGPELLIRYENEEAVDDSQLPKDRFSAERLKGVDSTLKIQPAELGDSAVYLCASSLRYNEQFFGPGTRLTVL.

The chain has TRBV11-1 and TRBJ2-7; D uncertain. CDR1 and CDR2 from the germline V gene are SGHAT and FQDESV (reference sequence). The V end was cut by 2 bases, the J end by 0 bases, with 11 bases between. The CDR3 length is 15 residues. As DNA, the CDR3 is TGTGCCAGCAGCTTAACAGACGGAAGCTCCTACGAGCAGTACTTC. Protein product: CASSLTDGSSYEQYF. The full variable domain, with the rest looked up from reference TRBV11-1 and TRBJ2-7, is EAEVAQSPRYKITEKSQAVAFWCDPISGHATLYWYRQILGQGPELLVQFQDESVVDDSQLPKDRFSAERLKGVDSTLKIQPAELGDSAMYLCASSLTDGSSYEQYFGPGTRLTVT.

The chain employs TRBV7-2 and TRBJ1-3; 9 nucleotides line up with TRBD1. Unmatched junction bases numbered 6, after V lost 3 bases and J lost 0 bases. Per the germline V gene, CDR1 is SGHTA and CDR2 is FQGNSA. This CDR3 has 17 amino acids. The CDR3 spells CASSLGTGFLSGNTIYF. The CDR3 bases are TGTGCCAGCAGCTTGGGGACAGGGTTCCTCTCTGGAAACACCATATATTTT.

The rearrangement joins TRBV7-2 to TRBJ2-1, with 13 bases that match TRBD2. Unmatched junction bases numbered 8, after V lost 11 bases and J lost 4 bases. From germline, CDR1 is SGHTA and CDR2 FQGNSA. The CDR3 runs 15 residues. CDR3 in amino acids: CAGKLAGGRYNEQFF. CDR3 bases: TGTGCCGGCAAACTAGCGGGGGGGCGATACAATGAGCAGTTCTTC.

This clone was detected a few times. J is TRBJ1-2 and V is TRBV6-1, with D perhaps TRBD1 (5 bases). This CDR3 is built from 13 residues. V was clipped by 6 bases and J by 4 bases, with 12 bases between them. The germline CDR1 and CDR2 sequences are MNHNS and SASEGT. CDR3 loop: CASRPDSRYGYTF. Here the CDR3 DNA reads TGTGCCAGCAGACCAGACAGCCGCTATGGCTACACCTTC.

Only one count was recorded for this clone. The chain has TRBV19 and TRBJ1-5; no reliable D call. The V gene lost 5 bases and the J gene lost 7 bases, with 18 bases spanning the gap. The CDR3 is 15 amino acids. Germline lookup yields CDR1 LNHDA and CDR2 SQIVND (reference sequence). The CDR3 reads CASSLLAGENQPQHF. CDR3 nucleotide sequence: TGTGCCAGTAGTTTACTAGCGGGAGAGAACCAGCCCCAGCATTTT.

This rearrangement joins TRBV12-5 to TRBJ1-2, with 8 bases identical to TRBD1. CDR1 and CDR2 (germline): LGHNT, FRNRAP. This CDR3 comprises 15 residues. J lost 8 bases, V lost 5 bases, and 13 bases had no gene match. This CDR3 is CASGARDRLSGGYTF. The CDR3 DNA sequence: TGTGCTAGTGGTGCGCGGGACAGGCTTTCGGGCGGCTACACCTTC.

This chain joins TRBV5-4 and TRBJ1-4; D is ambiguous. The CDR3 consists of 17 residues. CDR1 is SGHNT and CDR2 is YYREEE in the germline V gene (reference sequence). V lost 4 bases to trimming and J lost 0 bases, with 16 bases between them. In DNA, the CDR3 is TGTGCCAGCAGCCCCTTCCGGTCGGGGACAACTAATGAAAAACTGTTTTTT. It specifies CASSPFRSGTTNEKLFF.